This entry lists 9 T cell receptor beta chains sequenced from one sample in a study of cytomegalovirus exposure and HLA in healthy donors. The PCR employed 60 Vbeta primers together with 13 Jbeta primers. Data came from immunoSEQ multiplex PCR; TCRdb stores just in-frame clones and leaves some out. Among about 130,000 clones, around three quarters were seen once, and the ten largest hold approximately 4.2%. What was sequenced was PBMCs. These receptor sequences come from a male donor in good health and CMV-seropositive.

The gene calls are TRBV28 and TRBJ2-7; 7 bases agree with TRBD1. Per the germline V gene, CDR1 is MDHEN and CDR2 is SYDVKM. There are 13 residues in the CDR3. With V trimmed by 6 bases and J by 5 bases, 7 bases remained unmatched. For the CDR3, the DNA is TGTGCCAGCAGGCGACAGGGTGACGACGAGCAGTACTTC. The encoded protein is CASRRQGDDEQYF.

This clone was counted between two and nine times. V usage is TRBV28 and J usage is TRBJ1-5, with TRBD1 as a possible D gene (6 bases). CDR3 length: 17 amino acids. V was trimmed by 4 bases and J by 5 bases, leaving 21 bases between them. Germline V lookup: CDR1 MDHEN, CDR2 SYDVKM. CDR3 DNA sequence: TGTGCCAGCAGTTCCCTCTGGGACACAGTACGCGATCAGCCCCAGCATTTT. Residues: CASSSLWDTVRDQPQHF.

This chain links TRBV5-1 with TRBJ2-7; 8 bases fit TRBD2. With 4 bases clipped from V and 0 bases from J, the junction kept 3 bases outside the gene matches. The germline gives CDR1 SGHRS, CDR2 YFSETQ. The CDR3 is made up of 14 amino acids. CDR3: CASSTGGLSYEQYF. The CDR3 DNA is TGCGCCAGCAGCACGGGGGGGCTCTCCTACGAGCAGTACTTC.

The J gene is TRBJ2-3, the V gene TRBV7-6; TRBD1 might be the D (5 bases). V was clipped by 2 bases and J by 4 bases, with 13 bases between them. CDR3 size: 15 residues. Germline assignment: CDR1 SGHVS and CDR2 FNYEAQ. This CDR3 reads CASSLKTVGADTQYF. CDR3 DNA sequence: TGTGCCAGCAGCTTAAAGACCGTAGGGGCAGATACGCAGTATTTT.

The chain recombines TRBV5-4 with TRBJ2-1; TRBD2 is a possible D gene (7 bases). Germline loops: CDR1 SGHNT, CDR2 YYREEE (reference sequence). The CDR3 spans 12 residues. Between the trimmed V and J ends, which lost 5 bases and 10 bases, there was a span of 13 bases. The CDR3 DNA is TGTGCCAGCAGGGGGGGGGCTGGGGAGCAGTTCTTC. It specifies CASRGGAGEQFF. Complete variable domain (other parts from reference TRBV5-4 and TRBJ2-1): ETGVTQSPTHLIKTRGQQVTLRCSSQSGHNTVSWYQQALGQGPQFIFQYYREEENGRGNFPPRFSGLQFPNYSSELNVNALELDDSALYLCASRGGAGEQFFGPGTRLTVL.

The chain employs TRBV30 and TRBJ1-3, with 8 nucleotides matching TRBD1. CDR1 is GTSNPN and CDR2 is SVGIG in the germline V gene (reference sequence). Losses at the gene ends were 5 bases for V and 4 bases for J; bases not matched to a gene: 10. CDR3 size: 15 residues. Here the CDR3 DNA reads TGTGCCTGGGGCCACCCAGGGGGCTGGGGAAACACCATATATTTT. Its protein is CAWGHPGGWGNTIYF.

This rearrangement joins TRBV5-1 to TRBJ2-5, with TRBD2 matching over 11 bases. The CDR3 contains 15 residues. Trimming took 4 bases from V and 2 from J; bases not matched to a gene: 4. CDR1 and CDR2 from the germline V gene are SGHRS and YFSETQ. The CDR3 DNA sequence: TGCGCCAGCAGCCGTGGGACTAGCGGTCAAGAGACCCAGTACTTC. Its protein product is CASSRGTSGQETQYF.

This chain uses TRBV27 with TRBJ1-5, with 7 bases identical to TRBD1. V lost 4 bases to trimming and J lost 1 base; unmatched junction nucleotides: 1. Per the germline V gene, CDR1 is MNHEY and CDR2 is SMNVEV (reference sequence). The CDR3 consists of 14 residues. The CDR3 region is CASSSTGSNQPQHF. The CDR3 bases are TGTGCCAGCAGTTCGACAGGGAGCAATCAGCCCCAGCATTTT.

The chain employs TRBV7-9 and TRBJ1-2; D not certain. This CDR3 contains 13 residues. Deletions cut 1 base from V and 7 bases from J, with 10 bases between. Germline V CDR1 and CDR2: SEHNR, FQNEAQ (reference sequence). The CDR3: CASSLDGEVGYTF. DNA for the CDR3: TGTGCCAGCAGCTTAGATGGGGAGGTTGGCTACACCTTC.